The entry below gives a single T cell receptor beta chain sequence along with its context. This record comes from a study of blood T cell repertoires in COVID-19. The wider study: Collection of acute and convalescent COVID-19 samples took place in the United States, Italy and Spain.

Data came from immunoSEQ multiplex PCR; TCRdb stores just in-frame clones and leaves some out. In the table there are a few hundred thousand clones, around 91% of which are singletons. This receptor was identified in a woman aged 55-75 years with COVID-19, enrolled during active disease. Material: peripheral blood.

In nucleotides, the CDR3 is TGTGCCAGCAGTTTGGGACTCCATTCACCCCTCCACTTT. Its protein is CASSLGLHSPLHF. V gene TRBV27 combines with J gene TRBJ1-6, with D possibly matching TRBD1 (5 bases). CDR1 and CDR2 (germline): MNHEY, SMNVEV (reference sequence). The length of the CDR3 is 13 residues. Trimming shortened V by 3 bases and J by 8 bases, and 8 bases separated the two germline ends.